This TCR beta chain stems from a study of cytomegalovirus exposure and HLA in healthy donors listed by TCRdb under 2017. Some background on the complete study: In an earlier analysis of 587 of the donors, around 290 Gb of sequence data and roughly 100 million unique TCR beta sequences from roughly 190 million T cells were reported. Approximately 300 gigabases of sequencing data and approximately 92 million unique TCR sequences made up an early release that covered 500 to 650 HLA-typed donors. Of the 398 genotyped donors, around 81% fell in the genetic ancestry cluster associated with self-reported Caucasian donors. The study aimed to test whether cataloging public T cell receptors could reveal signatures of past pathogen exposure. The T cell repertoires of 700 or so subjects were profiled by immunosequencing and related to cytomegalovirus serostatus. In addition to the first cohort of approximately 650 subjects, a separate validation cohort of 120 different subjects was used. The study combined high-throughput TCR immunosequencing, statistical association of individual TCRs with disease status, and machine learning to predict cytomegalovirus infection status. In a later analysis, previously published TCR beta repertoires from some 640 donors were re-analyzed and high-resolution HLA genotyping was added so that TCR occurrence patterns could be studied. Rather than drawing on any new phenotypic data, the later analysis identified candidate immune exposures from TCR beta sequences and the way those sequences occurred across donors. To decide whether each TCR beta V gene segment behaved as functional or pseudogenic, an earlier analysis of some 540 of the donors relied on high-throughput TCR beta sequencing. Donor age, sex, ethnicity and CMV serostatus were compiled alongside the repertoire data. In a later genetic analysis, genome-wide SNP genotypes for about 55% of the roughly 700 donors were used, and that subset was treated as a discovery cohort. Every discovery cohort repertoire had been produced on one sequencing platform. HLA typing included class I and class II loci at four-digit resolution. The number of typed donors differed by locus: 629-630 for A, B, C, DRB1 and DQB1; approximately 520 for DQA1; approximately 600 for DPA1; and some 450 for DPB1. A few DR-DQ haplotypes were treated as single units for association and clustering because of strong linkage in the cohort. Across some 400 genotyped donors of the cohort, an average of about 240,000 unique TCR beta nucleotide sequences per donor were sequenced, and roughly 17% of those sequences were non-productive. What the authors observed across the whole study: A later analysis found that most CMV-associated TCR beta chains appeared HLA-restricted, with HLA associations seemingly driven largely by CMV exposure. Because counts were too low, roughly 18 rarely observed V segments, including chromosome 9 orphons, were left out of the earlier analysis of a few hundred of the donors. A later analysis associated 16,951 TCR beta sequences with specific HLA alleles at a false discovery rate of 0.05. When HLA alleles, especially DR and DQ, strongly co-occurred, TCR associations were difficult to assign to individual alleles. A cluster of highly shared sequence variants was judged likely to represent a technical artifact of the sequencing pipeline. A later genetic analysis reported fewer N-insertions in productive TCRs among donors in an Asian-associated ancestry cluster than the roughly 620-donor mean. Some IMGT-functional V segments, including TRBV6-2 and TRBV6-3, could not be distinguished by the 87-base-pair reads and were therefore excluded. Correlated functional status among segregating V segments might be attributable to linkage disequilibrium, but an unknown experimental factor could not be ruled out. A few of the identified cytomegalovirus-associated TCR beta chains were confirmed in vitro to be specific for cytomegalovirus antigens. Because HLA typing was missing for some donors at each locus, association tests included only the typed subset. Most TCR sequences were seen in very few donors, while some public TCRs were found in many individuals. In a later analysis, HLA-associated TCR beta chains were found to be more clonally expanded and to have lower generation probabilities than equally common non-associated chains. In both the original and validation cohorts, the classifier was reported to diagnose cytomegalovirus status with high specificity and sensitivity. The study listed over 150 TCR beta chains as associated with cytomegalovirus. In an earlier analysis of around 500 of the donors, most TCR beta V segments appeared in productive rearrangements about 87% or about 30% of the time, broadly matching IMGT annotations. Several of the top co-occurrence clusters appeared to be linked to parvovirus B19, influenza, CMV and Epstein-Barr virus, according to a later analysis. The authors suggested that the approach could potentially be extended to other disease states and immunological phenotypes. According to a later analysis, TCR association rates differed among HLA loci, with DRB1 alleles showing the most associated TCRs and HLA-C alleles showing the fewest. For the cohort, immune exposure information was limited to CMV serostatus. In this cohort, only TCR beta chains were sequenced, and detectable features were limited by the absence of alpha or paired-chain data. A later genetic analysis associated a missense DCLRE1C variant with V-gene and J-gene trimming of TCR beta chains, and an independent cohort replicated the association. Presence/absence analyses assumed roughly uniform sequencing depth across donors, an assumption that may not hold. A further reported finding was that TCR beta sequences accurately predicted the HLA-A and HLA-B alleles for most subjects in the first cohort.

The method behind the library was the immunoSEQ multiplex PCR assay. For the multiplex PCR, a mixture combining 60 forward primers for TCR Vbeta segments and 13 reverse primers for TCR Jbeta segments was used. The CDR3 region of rearranged TCR beta genes was amplified from genomic DNA with a multiplex PCR assay. The amplified TCR beta libraries were sequenced on the Illumina HiSeq System as 87-base-pair reads. The original methods were these. A later analysis tallied 75 million to 95 million unique TCR beta chains across the 550 to 850 repertoires, and about 12 million of those chains were shared by two or more donors. A nearest-neighbor algorithm error-corrected the raw reads and collapsed the reads into unique sequences, merging closely related sequences to remove PCR and sequencing errors. To assign V, D and J gene segments, CDR3 sequences were aligned to IMGT reference sequences. For a sequence to be retained, a match of at least six nucleotides was required to both a V gene segment and a J gene segment. A rearrangement was called productive if the CDR3 had no stop codons and remained in frame with V and J, and every other rearrangement was called non-productive. Following IMGT convention, CDR3 was defined as the stretch from the second conserved V-encoded cysteine up to the conserved J-encoded phenylalanine. The earlier analysis of more than 450 of the donors excluded sequences that lacked an unambiguous match to a single V gene segment. In an earlier analysis of approximately 550 of the donors, V segments were called functional above 56.7% productive rearrangements and were called segregating when the between-donor standard deviation exceeded 5%. A statistical classification framework was developed to diagnose cytomegalovirus status using the catalog of TCR beta chain sequences. A later analysis assigned V and J genes by comparing TCR nucleotide sequences with IMGT/GENE-DB human TR gene sequences. The TCRdist pipeline was used in a later analysis to assign CDR3 sequences and most-parsimonious VDJ recombination scenarios. In a later analysis, every TCR beta chain was defined by the combination of its CDR3 amino acid sequence and its V-gene family, and reads without a unique V-gene family were dropped. To address suspected cross-contamination and a sequencing artifact, a later analysis removed 450 to 700 highly shared, low-generation-probability nucleotide sequences. A later analysis calculated a clonal expansion index for each public chain from normalized within-repertoire ranks of inferred template counts. In a later analysis, generation probabilities were computed with a VDJ recombination model fitted to out-of-frame rearrangements, and the resulting probabilities were checked against IGoR. In a later analysis, hypergeometric tests were used to score TCR-TCR, TCR-HLA and TCR-CMV co-occurrence, with a repertoire-size bias correction applied to TCR pairs. A later analysis estimated false discovery rates by permuting HLA or CMV assignments 20 times. A later analysis grouped co-occurring TCRs with DBSCAN, adding TCRdist sequence similarity when clustering within HLA-allele-positive subsets. For co-occurrence clustering, repertoires with fewer than 30,000 or more than 120,000 public chains were excluded, along with about five repertoires with anomalous nucleotide sharing. TCRdb retrieved this table from immuneACCESS and kept in-frame rearrangements only. Not all clones are present; in checked studies, unresolved V genes account for under half, and no reason is known for the remainder. V, J and clone size were drawn from that table, and D and trimming were deduced from the DNA. The sample table contains a few hundred thousand clones; only one count was recorded for 92% of them. 1.5% to 2% of the sample rests with the top ten.

Concerning this clone itself: Its target antigen remains unknown. No quality values exist for individual bases; no much larger clone is one base distant.

The cohort consisted of 600 to 750 healthy bone marrow donors. At the time of sampling, all cohort members were nominally healthy, though unrecorded immune exposures were likely present. The donor was CMV seronegative and was included in the group of under 450 seronegative cohort members. A peripheral blood sample was provided by each donor, and peripheral blood mononuclear cells were used for TCR beta sequencing. The Qiagen DNeasy Blood Extraction Kit was used to extract genomic DNA from the blood cell samples. Via the germline V gene, CDR1 is MNHEY and CDR2 SVGAGI. The germline V and J ends show losses of 4 bases and 5 bases respectively, and no gene match explains 8 bases of the junction. Including the terminal cysteine and phenylalanine, the CDR3 comprises 15 residues. This entry keeps only the CDR3 DNA: 45 bases, framed from base 1.

The specimen sequenced was PBMCs. The TCR was taken from a girl aged 2 to 10 in good health and CMV-seronegative. The sequence links TRBV6-5 to TRBJ1-1; 9 of the junction bases match TRBD1. The DNA sequence follows: TGTGCCAGCAGTTTCACAGGGGGCGCGGGAACTGAAGCTTTCTTT. It codes for CASSFTGGAGTEAFF.